A single sample gave rise to the 27 T cell receptor beta chains below, sequenced in a study of graft-versus-host responses after intestinal transplantation. The assay was immunoSEQ multiplex PCR, and TCRdb's table has in-frame clones only and misses some. The data show about 130,000 clones, over 85% seen once. Which antigens these TCRs recognize remains unknown. The specimen comprised unstimulated CD4+ T cells sorted from spleen or lymph node cells, sampled before intestinal transplant. These receptors were taken from a human donor who received an intestinal transplant.

The V call is TRBV5-1, the J call TRBJ2-3, with 10 bases identical to TRBD2. The CDR3 is made up of 16 amino acids. V was pared by 6 bases and J by 2 bases, with 9 bases of the junction left unmatched. Germline assignment: CDR1 SGHRS and CDR2 YFSETQ. DNA for the CDR3: TGCGCCAGCAAGGAAGTAGCGGGGGGACTCACAGATACGCAGTATTTT. Encoded protein: CASKEVAGGLTDTQYF.

The chain couples TRBV7-2 to TRBJ2-7, with 8 bases lining up with TRBD2. CDR3 length equals 14 residues. Germline lookup yields CDR1 SGHTA and CDR2 FQGNSA. V gave up 4 bases and J gave up 5 bases; unmatched junction bases: 7. The CDR3 is CASSSGGGMDEQYF. The CDR3 DNA follows: TGTGCCAGCAGCTCCGGGGGGGGCATGGACGAGCAGTACTTC. Drawing the rest from reference TRBV7-2 and TRBJ2-7, the complete variable domain is GAGVSQSPSNKVTEKGKDVELRCDPISGHTALYWYRQSLGQGLEFLIYFQGNSAPDKSGLPSDRFSAERTGGSVSTLTIQRTQQEDSAVYLCASSSGGGMDEQYFGPGTRLTVT.

The genes are TRBV7-2 and TRBJ2-3; maybe TRBD2 (5 bases). The V and J ends lost 6 bases and 7 bases respectively, with 23 bases between them. This CDR3 region has 16 residues. Looked up from germline, CDR1 is SGHTA and CDR2 is FQGNSA. The CDR3 reads CASSLGLPRTGNTQYF. CDR3 sequence (DNA): TGTGCCAGCAGTCTAGGGCTTCCTAGAACGGGAAATACGCAGTATTTT.

The chain links TRBV12-5 to TRBJ2-5; TRBD2 is a possible D gene (6 bases). This CDR3 contains 13 residues. V lost 6 bases and J 2 bases, leaving 10 bases between the germline ends. From germline, CDR1 is LGHNT and CDR2 FRNRAP. The CDR3 DNA sequence: TGTGCTAGTGGGGTGCGGGGACAAGAGACCCAGTACTTC. It encodes CASGVRGQETQYF.

This chain links TRBV11-2 with TRBJ1-5, with a tentative D call TRBD1 (6 bases). Germline lookup yields CDR1 SGHAT and CDR2 FQNNGV. The CDR3 totals 15 residues. V shed 0 bases and J shed 7 bases, with 13 bases lying between them. CDR3 in amino acids: CASSLDQGLGQPQHF. CDR3 in DNA: TGTGCCAGCAGCTTAGATCAGGGGCTGGGGCAGCCCCAGCATTTT.

The chain is built from TRBV5-4 and TRBJ1-2, with TRBD1 matching 9 bases. The J segment lost 6 bases and the V segment lost 0 bases, leaving 0 bases of the junction unmatched. The length of the CDR3 is 13 residues. Germline CDR1 reads SGHNT; CDR2 reads YYREEE (reference sequence). In nucleotides, the CDR3 is TGTGCCAGCAGCTTGGGGGACAGGGATGGCTACACCTTC. Its translation is CASSLGDRDGYTF.

The V gene is TRBV4-2, the J gene TRBJ1-6, with D possibly being TRBD1 (6 bases). From germline, CDR1 is LGHNA and CDR2 YNFKEQ. The V gene lost 1 base and the J gene lost 10 bases, with 14 bases spanning the gap. This CDR3 region has 15 residues. CDR3 sequence (DNA): TGTGCCAGCAGCCAAGCGTGGGGGGCCGAATCACCCCTCCACTTT. It codes for CASSQAWGAESPLHF.

The chain uses TRBV13 and TRBJ2-3; 8 nucleotides agree with TRBD2. CDR1 and CDR2 (germline): PRHDT, FYEKMQ (reference sequence). V trimming: 3 bases; J trimming: 4 bases; junction bases outside the gene matches: 6. The CDR3 sequence is 15 residues long. CDR3 nucleotide sequence: TGTGCCAGCAGCTTTCTTCCGGGGGGGGCAGATACGCAGTATTTT. Translated, it gives CASSFLPGGADTQYF.

V is TRBV10-3 and J is TRBJ1-1; D is unclear. Trimming took 7 bases from V and 0 from J, leaving 15 bases between them. Germline V gene lookup returns CDR1 ENHRY and CDR2 SYGVKD. CDR3 length equals 15 residues. CDR3: CAITETATMNTEAFF. The CDR3 DNA reads as TGTGCCATCACGGAGACTGCTACCATGAACACTGAAGCTTTCTTT.

J is TRBJ2-5 and V is TRBV30, with 11 bases matching TRBD2. Germline assignment: CDR1 GTSNPN and CDR2 SVGIG (reference sequence). J gave up 5 bases and V 3 bases, and 2 bases lay outside the gene matches. The CDR3 has 13 residues. CDR3 DNA: TGTGCCTGGAGACTAGCGGGGGTGGAGACCCAGTACTTC. This codes for CAWRLAGVETQYF.

As regards this clone: Other DNA variants within this sample encode the same CDR3. This chain links TRBV10-3 with TRBJ1-1, with D possibly TRBD1 on 5 matching bases. The germline V gene has CDR1 ENHRY and CDR2 SYGVKD. This CDR3 region has 14 residues. Trimming stripped 0 bases from V and 5 bases from J, with 10 bases between. The CDR3 here is CAISESTGGTEAFF. For the CDR3, the DNA is TGTGCCATCAGTGAGTCGACCGGGGGGACTGAAGCTTTCTTT.

The CDR3 loop is CASSSGTSSGELFF. CDR3 bases: TGTGCCAGCAGTTCTGGGACTAGTTCCGGGGAGCTGTTTTTT. The chain employs TRBV6-6 and TRBJ2-2, with 8 nucleotides matching TRBD2. This CDR3 is built from 14 residues. The germline V gene has CDR1 MNHNY and CDR2 SVGAGI (reference sequence). V was pared by 4 bases and J by 6 bases, with 4 bases of the junction left unmatched.

The V gene is TRBV6-5, the J gene TRBJ1-1; no reliable D call. This CDR3 is 14 amino acids long. CDR1 and CDR2 (germline): MNHEY, SVGAGI. V shed 1 base and J shed 1 base, with 7 bases lying between them. The chain's CDR3 is CASSYWAENTEAFF. CDR3 coding DNA: TGTGCCAGCAGTTACTGGGCAGAGAACACTGAAGCTTTCTTT.

V is TRBV25-1 and J is TRBJ2-7, with 8 bases aligning to TRBD2. This CDR3 is 15 amino acids long. The germline gives CDR1 MGHDK, CDR2 SYGVNS. The junction had 10 bases not matched to a gene; V was cut back by 4 bases and J by 5 bases. The CDR3: CASSGFLAGTDEQYF. The DNA for the CDR3 is TGTGCCAGCAGTGGGTTCCTAGCGGGCACCGACGAGCAGTACTTC.

The CDR3 loop is CASSTTFTSYEQYF. DNA of the CDR3: TGTGCCAGCAGTACGACATTCACCTCCTACGAGCAGTACTTC. The chain is built from TRBV6-5 and TRBJ2-7; D is unclear. CDR3 length equals 14 residues. Germline V gene data show CDR1 as MNHEY and CDR2 as SVGAGI. Trimming removed 5 bases from V and 0 bases from J, with 11 bases in between.

The V and J genes are TRBV27 and TRBJ1-1; 9 bases are a match to TRBD1. CDR1 MNHEY and CDR2 SMNVEV come from the germline V gene (reference sequence). This CDR3 comprises 18 residues. V was clipped by 3 bases and J by 3 bases; unmatched bases: 14. The CDR3 loop is CASSFFALGTGLDTEAFF. CDR3 nucleotide sequence: TGTGCCAGCAGTTTCTTTGCGTTAGGGACAGGGCTCGACACTGAAGCTTTCTTT.

There are a few counts of this clone. V usage is TRBV5-6 and J usage is TRBJ1-3, with 7 nucleotides matching TRBD1. The CDR3 sequence is 14 residues long. Germline trimming cut 4 bases from V and 7 bases from J; bases unmatched to any gene: 8. Germline loops: CDR1 SGHDT, CDR2 YYEEEE. This CDR3 reads CASSIQGSFNTIYF. DNA of the CDR3: TGTGCCAGCAGCATACAGGGGTCGTTTAACACCATATATTTT. Filled out from reference TRBV5-6 and TRBJ1-3, the complete variable domain reads DAGVTQSPTHLIKTRGQQVTLRCSPKSGHDTVSWYQQALGQGPQFIFQYYEEEERQRGNFPDRFSGHQFPNYSSELNVNALLLGDSALYLCASSIQGSFNTIYFGEGSWLTVV.

The chain recombines TRBV19 with TRBJ2-3; TRBD1 agrees at 11 bases. The CDR3 totals 17 residues. Unmatched junction bases numbered 11, after V lost 6 bases and J lost 3 bases. The germline V gene encodes CDR1 LNHDA and CDR2 SQIVND (reference sequence). CDR3 in DNA: TGTGCCAGTAGGGAAGCTTCCGGGACAGGGGGAACAGATACGCAGTATTTT. Translated: CASREASGTGGTDTQYF.

The gene calls are TRBV4-1 and TRBJ2-2; D uncertain. The CDR3 sequence is 15 residues long. The V end was cut by 5 bases, the J end by 2 bases, with 12 bases between. Germline V gives CDR1 MGHRA, CDR2 YSYEKL. The CDR3 here is CASSAGLINTGELFF. The DNA of the CDR3 is TGCGCCAGCAGCGCCGGGTTAATCAACACCGGGGAGCTGTTTTTT.

The V call is TRBV7-8, the J call TRBJ1-2, with TRBD1 as a possible D gene (5 bases). CDR1 and CDR2 from the germline V gene are SGHVS and FQNEAQ. Trimming cost V 5 bases and J 7 bases, with 20 bases left between them. The CDR3 is 15 residues long. The CDR3: CASSRGGVEIGGYTF. The CDR3, as DNA: TGTGCCAGCAGCCGCGGAGGGGTTGAGATAGGTGGCTACACCTTC.

The gene calls are TRBV2 and TRBJ1-4; no clear D gene. Per germline, CDR1 SNHLY and CDR2 FYNNEI. The CDR3 is 12 amino acids. Trimming left V 1 base short and J 10 bases short, with 7 bases between. The CDR3 sequence: CASSEGAGKLFF. The CDR3 DNA sequence: TGTGCCAGCAGTGAAGGGGCTGGAAAACTGTTTTTT.

The chain employs TRBV9 and TRBJ2-7, with 11 bases aligning to TRBD1. CDR3 size: 15 residues. V lost 4 bases, J lost 3 bases, and 6 bases stayed unmatched. Germline CDR1 and CDR2: SGDLS and YYNGEE. CDR3 amino acids: CASSLTGTGGYEQYF. CDR3 nucleotide sequence: TGTGCCAGCAGCCTCACCGGGACAGGGGGCTACGAGCAGTACTTC.

The CDR3 here is CASSFERVGGYTF. The CDR3 DNA reads as TGCGCCAGCAGCTTTGAGAGAGTTGGAGGCTACACCTTC. V is TRBV5-1 and J is TRBJ1-2; the D is unclear. There are 13 residues in the CDR3. The V gene lost 2 bases and the J gene lost 8 bases, with 13 bases spanning the gap. Germline values: CDR1 SGHRS, CDR2 YFSETQ.

The CDR3 spells CASSVEELGPQHF. The CDR3 nucleotides are TGTGCCAGCAGCGTAGAGGAGTTGGGGCCCCAGCATTTT. The chain is built from TRBV9 and TRBJ1-5; D unresolved. There are 13 residues in the CDR3. Germline CDR1 is SGDLS and CDR2 is YYNGEE. The V gene lost 0 bases and the J gene lost 9 bases, with 10 bases spanning the gap. Complete variable domain (other parts from reference TRBV9 and TRBJ1-5): DSGVTQTPKHLITATGQRVTLRCSPRSGDLSVYWYQQSLDQGLQFLIQYYNGEERAKGNILERFSAQQFPDLHSELNLSSLELGDSALYFCASSVEELGPQHFGDGTRLSIL.

The chain has TRBV28 and TRBJ2-7, with TRBD2 identical over 10 bases. The V gene's germline CDR1 is MDHEN and CDR2 SYDVKM. Unmatched junction bases numbered 13, after V lost 10 bases and J lost 1 base. This CDR3 spans 16 amino acids. CDR3 sequence: CAIAGVAGGGSYEQYF. CDR3 bases: TGTGCCATCGCTGGGGTAGCGGGGGGAGGGTCCTACGAGCAGTACTTC.

V is TRBV27 and J is TRBJ1-1, with D perhaps TRBD1 (5 bases). Per germline, CDR1 MNHEY and CDR2 SMNVEV (reference sequence). Trimming shortened V by 5 bases and J by 3 bases, and 19 bases separated the two germline ends. There are 16 residues in the CDR3. The CDR3 DNA reads as TGTGCCAGCAGTCCCCACCTGGGGCGGGGGGACACTGAAGCTTTCTTT. This sequence encodes CASSPHLGRGDTEAFF.

The rearrangement joins TRBV29-1 to TRBJ1-2, with D possibly being TRBD1 (5 bases). This CDR3 comprises 13 residues. Germline V gene sequence: CDR1 SQVTM, CDR2 ANQGSEA. The germline V and J ends were trimmed by 4 bases and 2 bases, with 11 bases remaining between them. The CDR3 here is CSVGGDANYGYTF. CDR3 bases: TGCAGCGTTGGGGGCGACGCCAACTATGGCTACACCTTC.